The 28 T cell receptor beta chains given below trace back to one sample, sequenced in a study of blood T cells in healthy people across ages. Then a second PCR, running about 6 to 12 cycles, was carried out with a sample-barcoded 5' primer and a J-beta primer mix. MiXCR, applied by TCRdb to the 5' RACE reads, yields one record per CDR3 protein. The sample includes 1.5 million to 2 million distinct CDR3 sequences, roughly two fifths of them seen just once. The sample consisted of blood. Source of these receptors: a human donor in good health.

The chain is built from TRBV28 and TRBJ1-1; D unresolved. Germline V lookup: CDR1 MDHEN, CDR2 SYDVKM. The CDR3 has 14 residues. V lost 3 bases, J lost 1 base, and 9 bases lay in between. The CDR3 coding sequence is TGTGCCAGCAGTTTCTTCGCATCGAACACTGAAGCTTTCTTT. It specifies CASSFFASNTEAFF.

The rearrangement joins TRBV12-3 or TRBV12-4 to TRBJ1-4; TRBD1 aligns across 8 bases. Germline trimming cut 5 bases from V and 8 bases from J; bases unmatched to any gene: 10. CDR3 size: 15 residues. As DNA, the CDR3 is TGTGCCAGCAGTCCGACAGGGGCGGGTGGAGAAAAACTGTTTTTT. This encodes CASSPTGAGGEKLFF.

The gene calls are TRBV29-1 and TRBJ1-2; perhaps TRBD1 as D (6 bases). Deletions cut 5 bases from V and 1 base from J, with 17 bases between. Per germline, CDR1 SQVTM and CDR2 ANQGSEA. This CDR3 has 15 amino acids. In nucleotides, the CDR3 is TGCAGCGTTCAGCCAGGGGCAGAGTTTAACTATGGCTACACCTTC. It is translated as CSVQPGAEFNYGYTF.

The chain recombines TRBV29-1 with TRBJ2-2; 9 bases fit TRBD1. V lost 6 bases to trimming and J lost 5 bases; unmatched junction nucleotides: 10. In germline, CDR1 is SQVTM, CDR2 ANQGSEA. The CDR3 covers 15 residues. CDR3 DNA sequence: TGCAGCGTACAACAGGGGGCTTCGAGTACCGGGGAGCTGTTTTTT. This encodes CSVQQGASSTGELFF.

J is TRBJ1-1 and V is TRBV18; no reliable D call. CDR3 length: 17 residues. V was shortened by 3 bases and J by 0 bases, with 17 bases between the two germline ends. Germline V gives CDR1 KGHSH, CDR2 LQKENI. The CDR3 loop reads CASSPPRVGVMNTEAFF. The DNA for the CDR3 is TGTGCCAGCTCACCGCCGAGGGTTGGGGTAATGAACACTGAAGCTTTCTTT.

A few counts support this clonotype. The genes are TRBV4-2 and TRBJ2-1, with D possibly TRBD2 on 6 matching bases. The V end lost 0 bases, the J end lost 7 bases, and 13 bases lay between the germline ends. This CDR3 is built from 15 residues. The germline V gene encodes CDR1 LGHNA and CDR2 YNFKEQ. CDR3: CASSQDGLATNEQFF. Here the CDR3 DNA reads TGTGCCAGCAGCCAAGATGGGCTAGCGACAAATGAGCAGTTCTTC.

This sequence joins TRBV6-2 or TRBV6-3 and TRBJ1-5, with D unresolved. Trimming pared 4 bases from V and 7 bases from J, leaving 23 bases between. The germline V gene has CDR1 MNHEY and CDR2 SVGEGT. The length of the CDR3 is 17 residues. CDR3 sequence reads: CASSSSVRVGVGQPQHF. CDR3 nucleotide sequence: TGTGCCAGCAGTTCGAGTGTTAGGGTCGGGGTTGGACAGCCCCAGCATTTT.

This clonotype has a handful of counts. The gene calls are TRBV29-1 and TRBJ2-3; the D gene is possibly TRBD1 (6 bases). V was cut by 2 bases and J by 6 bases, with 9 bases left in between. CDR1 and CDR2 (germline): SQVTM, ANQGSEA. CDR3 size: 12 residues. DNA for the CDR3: TGCAGCGTTGAACTGGGGGCTGATACGCAGTATTTT. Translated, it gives CSVELGADTQYF.

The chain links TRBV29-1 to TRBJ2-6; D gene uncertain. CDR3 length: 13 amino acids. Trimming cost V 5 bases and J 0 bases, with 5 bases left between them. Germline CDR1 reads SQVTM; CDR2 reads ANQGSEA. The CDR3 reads CSVCDSGANVLTF. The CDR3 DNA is TGCAGCGTTTGTGACTCTGGGGCCAACGTCCTGACTTTC.

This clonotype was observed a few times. CDR3: CASSTLRTVFSGANVLTF. CDR3 coding DNA: TGTGCCAGCAGTACACTCCGAACAGTGTTCTCTGGGGCCAACGTCCTGACTTTC. The chain joins TRBV6-6 to TRBJ2-6; unclear D gene. Germline CDR1 and CDR2: MNHNY and SVGAGI (reference sequence). The V end lost 5 bases, the J end lost 0 bases, and 17 bases lay between the germline ends. The CDR3 is made up of 18 amino acids.

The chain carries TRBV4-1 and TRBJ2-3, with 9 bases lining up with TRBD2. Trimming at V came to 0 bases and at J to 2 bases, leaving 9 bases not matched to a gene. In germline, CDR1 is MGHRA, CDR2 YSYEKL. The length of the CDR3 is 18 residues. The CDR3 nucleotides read TGCGCCAGCAGCCAAGATATCCCCCTAGCGGGGTACACAGATACGCAGTATTTT. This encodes CASSQDIPLAGYTDTQYF.

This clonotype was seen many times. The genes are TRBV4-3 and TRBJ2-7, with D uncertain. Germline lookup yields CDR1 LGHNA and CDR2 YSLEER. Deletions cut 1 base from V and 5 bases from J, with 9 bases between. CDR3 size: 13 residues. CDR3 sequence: CASSQGLSDEQYF. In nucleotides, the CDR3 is TGCGCCAGCAGCCAAGGGCTAAGCGACGAGCAGTACTTC.

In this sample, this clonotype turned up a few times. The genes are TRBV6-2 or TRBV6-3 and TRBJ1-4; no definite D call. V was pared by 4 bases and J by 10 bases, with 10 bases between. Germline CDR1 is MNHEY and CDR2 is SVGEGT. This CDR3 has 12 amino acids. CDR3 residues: CASSWNNGKLFF. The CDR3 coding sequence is TGTGCCAGCAGTTGGAATAACGGAAAACTGTTTTTT.

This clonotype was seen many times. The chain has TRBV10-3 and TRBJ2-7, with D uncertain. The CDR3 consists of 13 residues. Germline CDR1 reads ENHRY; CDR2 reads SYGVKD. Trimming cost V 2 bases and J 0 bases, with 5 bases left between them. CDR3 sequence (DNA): TGTGCCATCAGTGAGGCCAACTCCTACGAGCAGTACTTC. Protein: CAISEANSYEQYF.

The CDR3 DNA is TGTGCCAGCAGCTTAGGAGACTTAAGGGAACCCGGGGAGCTGTTTTTT. Protein: CASSLGDLREPGELFF. The chain employs TRBV7-2 and TRBJ2-2; no definite D call. This CDR3 comprises 16 residues. CDR1 and CDR2 (germline): SGHTA, FQGNSA. V was shortened by 1 base and J by 6 bases, with 15 bases between the two germline ends.

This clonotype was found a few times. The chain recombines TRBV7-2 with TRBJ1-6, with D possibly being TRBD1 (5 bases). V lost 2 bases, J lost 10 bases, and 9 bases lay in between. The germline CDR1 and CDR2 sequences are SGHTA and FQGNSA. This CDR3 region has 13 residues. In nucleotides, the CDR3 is TGTGCCAGCAGCTTACAGGGTTCCTCACCCCTCCACTTT. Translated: CASSLQGSSPLHF.

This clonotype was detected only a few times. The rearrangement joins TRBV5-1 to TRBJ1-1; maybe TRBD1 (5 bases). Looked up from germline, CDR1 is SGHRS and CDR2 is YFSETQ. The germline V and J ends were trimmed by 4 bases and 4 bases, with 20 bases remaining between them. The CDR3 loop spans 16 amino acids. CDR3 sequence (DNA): TGCGCCAGCAGCCTGTCGGCGGGGCCCTGGAGCACTGAAGCTTTCTTT. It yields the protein CASSLSAGPWSTEAFF.

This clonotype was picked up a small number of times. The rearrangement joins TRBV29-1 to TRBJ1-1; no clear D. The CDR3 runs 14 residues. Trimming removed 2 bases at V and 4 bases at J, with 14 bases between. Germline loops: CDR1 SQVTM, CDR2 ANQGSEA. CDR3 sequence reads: CSVEYSSASTEAFF. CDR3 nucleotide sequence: TGCAGCGTTGAATACAGCTCCGCTAGCACTGAAGCTTTCTTT.

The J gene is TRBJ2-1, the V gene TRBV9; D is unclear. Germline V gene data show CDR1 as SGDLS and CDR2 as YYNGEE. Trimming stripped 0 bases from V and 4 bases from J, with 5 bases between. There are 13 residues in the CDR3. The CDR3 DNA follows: TGTGCCAGCAGCGTAGCCAGGTACAATGAGCAGTTCTTC. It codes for CASSVARYNEQFF.

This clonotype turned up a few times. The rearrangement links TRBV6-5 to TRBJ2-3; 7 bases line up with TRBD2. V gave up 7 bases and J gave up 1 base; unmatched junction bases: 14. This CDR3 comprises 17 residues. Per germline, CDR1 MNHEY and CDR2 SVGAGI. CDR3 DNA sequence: TGTGCCAGCACGTTGCCGAGCGGGACCACGGGCACAGATACGCAGTATTTT. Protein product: CASTLPSGTTGTDTQYF.

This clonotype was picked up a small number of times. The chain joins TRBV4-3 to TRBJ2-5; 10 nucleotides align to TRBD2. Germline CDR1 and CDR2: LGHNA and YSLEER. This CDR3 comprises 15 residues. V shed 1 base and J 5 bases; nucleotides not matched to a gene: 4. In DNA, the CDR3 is TGCGCCAGCAGCCAAGGAGCGGGGGGGCGGGAGACCCAGTACTTC. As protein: CASSQGAGGRETQYF.

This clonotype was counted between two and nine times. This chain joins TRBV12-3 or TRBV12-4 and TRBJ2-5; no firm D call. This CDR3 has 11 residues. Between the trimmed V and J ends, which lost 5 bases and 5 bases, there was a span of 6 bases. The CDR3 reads CASSDEETQYF. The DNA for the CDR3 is TGTGCCAGCAGTGACGAGGAGACCCAGTACTTC.

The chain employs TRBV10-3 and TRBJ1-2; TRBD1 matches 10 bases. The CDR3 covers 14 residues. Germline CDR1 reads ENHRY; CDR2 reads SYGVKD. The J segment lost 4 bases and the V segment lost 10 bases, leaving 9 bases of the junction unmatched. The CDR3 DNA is TGTGCCACCGAACCGGGACAGGGGACCTATGGCTACACCTTC. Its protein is CATEPGQGTYGYTF.

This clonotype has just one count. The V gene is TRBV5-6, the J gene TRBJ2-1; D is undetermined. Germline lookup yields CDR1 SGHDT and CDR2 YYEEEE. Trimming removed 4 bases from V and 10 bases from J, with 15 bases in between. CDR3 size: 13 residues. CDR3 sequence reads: CASSRGMSWEQFF. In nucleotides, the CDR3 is TGTGCCAGCAGCCGTGGGATGAGCTGGGAGCAGTTCTTC.

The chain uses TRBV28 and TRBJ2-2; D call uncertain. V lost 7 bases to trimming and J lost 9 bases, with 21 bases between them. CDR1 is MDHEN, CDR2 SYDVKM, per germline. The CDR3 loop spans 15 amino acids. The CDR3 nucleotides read TGTGCCAGCATGGGTGGATCAAGGGCGTATCGGGAGCTGTTTTTT. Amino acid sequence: CASMGGSRAYRELFF.

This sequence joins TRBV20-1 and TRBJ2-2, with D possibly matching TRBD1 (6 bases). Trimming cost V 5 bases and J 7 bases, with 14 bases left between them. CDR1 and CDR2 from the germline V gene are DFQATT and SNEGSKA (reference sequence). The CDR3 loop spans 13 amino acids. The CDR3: CSAPGTTNGELFF. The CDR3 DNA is TGCAGTGCTCCCGGGACAACTAACGGGGAGCTGTTTTTT.

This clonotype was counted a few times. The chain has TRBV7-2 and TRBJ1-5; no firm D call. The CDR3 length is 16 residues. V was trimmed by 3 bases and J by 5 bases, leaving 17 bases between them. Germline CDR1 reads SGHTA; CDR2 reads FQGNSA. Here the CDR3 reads CASSLSCYGWDQPQHF. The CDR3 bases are TGTGCCAGCAGCTTGAGTTGCTATGGCTGGGATCAGCCCCAGCATTTT.

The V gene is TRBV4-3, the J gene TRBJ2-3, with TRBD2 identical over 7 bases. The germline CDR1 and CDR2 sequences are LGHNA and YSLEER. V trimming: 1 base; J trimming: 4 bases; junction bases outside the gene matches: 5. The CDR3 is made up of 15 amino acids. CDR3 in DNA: TGCGCCAGCAGCCAAGTGGAGGGGAGGGCAGATACGCAGTATTTT. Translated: CASSQVEGRADTQYF.